The sequence of this TCR beta chain was determined in a study of T-cell reconstitution after alpha-beta-depleted transplantation in children (dated by TCRdb to the mid-2010s). Looking at the study overall: The study quantitatively tracked T-cell immune reconstitution after TCRalphabeta/CD19-depleted allogeneic hematopoietic cell transplantation in children using TCR repertoire profiling.

This clonotype was seen at least ten times. Which antigen it targets is not known. There are no base qualities to consult, and no much larger clone falls within one base. The protocol used for the library was PCR. Instrument on record: Illumina HiSeq 2500. TCR library preparation used molecular barcoding, with unique molecular identifiers applied to normalize quantification of the TCRbeta repertoire. In TCRdb, the public reads were trimmed at Q25 with fastp and aligned with MiXCR, with productive beta chains retained. Identical CDR3 proteins give one entry, which carries the most common genes and DNA. The sample includes fewer than 1 million distinct CDR3 sequences, with roughly 16% observed a single time. The ten biggest clones cover around 4.5% of the sample. The treatment or condition tag for this specimen amounts to: allogeneic hematopoietic cell transplantation with graft depleted of TCRalphabeta T cells and CD19 B cells. The children who served as transplant recipients had been given grafts of TCRalphabeta/CD19-depleted allogeneic hematopoietic cells.

Overall study outcomes, separate from this receptor: Apparently early alphabetaT-cell count recovery about two months after transplant reportedly relied on only several hundred rapidly expanded clones derived from non-depleted graft cells. The frequencies of hyperexpanded clones fell over the following months, and after one year, T-cell counts and TCRbeta diversity were mostly attributed to newly produced T cells. In some patients, high TCRbeta diversity at day 60 was attributed to recipient T cells and intrathymic progenitors that had survived conditioning.

From a lookup of the germline V gene (reference sequence), CDR1 and CDR2 are SEHNR and FQNEAQ. Counted from cysteine to phenylalanine, this CDR3 has 14 amino acids. Only CDR3 DNA is held: 42 bases, read in frame from base 1. Trimming at the junction amounts to 6 bases on V and 6 bases on J, and the germline ends lie 18 bases apart. The input for sequencing was PBMCs, mostly from graft donor cells, taken 360 days after TCRalphabeta/CD19-depleted stem cell transplant. The V and J genes are TRBV7-9 and TRBJ2-7; the D gene cannot be resolved beyond TRBD1 or TRBD2, each matching 5 bases. The source is a male patient younger than 18 who had a stem cell transplant for acute lymphoblastic leukemia, so the T cells may come from the graft donor. The CDR3 region reads CASSFSFLRGEQYF. The base sequence is TGTGCCAGCAGTTTCAGTTTCCTGAGGGGCGAGCAGTACTTC.